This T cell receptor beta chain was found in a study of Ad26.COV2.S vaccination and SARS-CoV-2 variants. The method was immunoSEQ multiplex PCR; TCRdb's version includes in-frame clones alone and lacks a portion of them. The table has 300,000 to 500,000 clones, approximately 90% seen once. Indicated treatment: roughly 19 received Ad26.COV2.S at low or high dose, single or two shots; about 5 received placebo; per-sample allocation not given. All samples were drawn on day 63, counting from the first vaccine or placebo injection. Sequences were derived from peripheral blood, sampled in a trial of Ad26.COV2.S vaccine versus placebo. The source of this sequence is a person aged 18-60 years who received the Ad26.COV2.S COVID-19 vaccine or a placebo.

DNA of the CDR3: TGCAGCGTTGTAGGCGGGTCTGACACCGGGGAGCTGTTTTTT. The encoded protein is CSVVGGSDTGELFF. This chain links TRBV29-1 with TRBJ2-2, with a weak D call TRBD2 (5 bases). Germline lookup yields CDR1 SQVTM and CDR2 ANQGSEA. The germline V and J ends were trimmed by 4 bases and 3 bases, with 12 bases remaining between them. This CDR3 is 14 amino acids long.